This entry concerns a single TCR beta chain. Per germline, CDR1 MGHRA and CDR2 YSYEKL. With 4 bases clipped from V and 8 bases from J, the junction kept 5 bases outside the gene matches. There are 15 residues in the CDR3. This record belongs to a study of PD-L1 blockade in urothelial cancer. Study in general: Male sex and bladder-origin urothelial cancer were recorded for about 85% of the roughly 30 patients.

Sequencing was performed with immunoSEQ multiplex PCR; in TCRdb, only in-frame clones are kept and a portion is missing. The sample includes some 77,000 clones, around 90% seen only once; the top ten take 5% to 7%. The chain links TRBV4-1 to TRBJ2-1; 13 bases align to TRBD2. The input for sequencing was PBMCs, taken around atezolizumab (anti-PD-L1) treatment. The sequence derives from a woman in her 70s with urothelial cancer. This CDR3 is CASSPRLAGGDEQFF. The CDR3 DNA reads TGCGCCAGCAGCCCCCGACTAGCGGGGGGCGATGAGCAGTTCTTC.